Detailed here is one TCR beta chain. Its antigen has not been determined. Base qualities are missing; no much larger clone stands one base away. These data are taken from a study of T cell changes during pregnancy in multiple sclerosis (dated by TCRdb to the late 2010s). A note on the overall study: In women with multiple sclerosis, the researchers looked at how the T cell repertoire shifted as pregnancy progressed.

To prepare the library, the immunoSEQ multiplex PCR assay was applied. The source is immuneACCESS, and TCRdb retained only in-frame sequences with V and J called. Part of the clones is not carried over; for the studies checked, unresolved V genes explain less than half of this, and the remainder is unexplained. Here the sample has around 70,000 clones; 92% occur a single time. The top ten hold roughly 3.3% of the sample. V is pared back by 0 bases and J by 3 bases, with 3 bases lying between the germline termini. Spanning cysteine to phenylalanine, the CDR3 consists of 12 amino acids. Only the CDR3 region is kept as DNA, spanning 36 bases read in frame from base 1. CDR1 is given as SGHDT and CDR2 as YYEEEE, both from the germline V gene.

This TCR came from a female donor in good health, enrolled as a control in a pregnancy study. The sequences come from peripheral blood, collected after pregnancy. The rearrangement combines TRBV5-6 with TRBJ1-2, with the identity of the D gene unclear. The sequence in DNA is TGTGCCAGCAGCTTGGCTGACTATGGCTACACCTTC. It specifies CASSLADYGYTF.